Listed here are 10 T cell receptor beta chains from one sample, sequenced in a study of persistence of HIV-infected CD4 T cells. No cognate antigen is known for these TCRs. Cells were stimulated with CMV-infected fibroblast lysates at 10 ug/mL. Sorting of responding CD4+ T cells relied on upregulated CD40 ligand together with CD69. This was the immunoSEQ version 4 assay in survey mode. TCRdb keeps only in-frame clones here, not all; method: immunoSEQ multiplex PCR. The sample records 15,000 to 20,000 clones, 65% being singletons. Sequences were derived from CD4+ T cells sorted from PBMCs after roughly 18-hour stimulation, sampled from a patient who received antiretroviral therapy. Receptors were obtained from an adult woman with HIV who was CMV-seropositive.

The chain has TRBV3-1 (or the pseudogene TRBV3-2) and TRBJ2-4; D is ambiguous. CDR1 and CDR2 (germline): LGHDT, YNNKEL (reference sequence). The V end lost 1 base, the J end lost 1 base, and 11 bases lay between the germline ends. This CDR3 is 16 amino acids long. The chain's CDR3 is CASSQAPLGAKNIQYF. The CDR3, as DNA: TGTGCCAGCAGCCAAGCACCCCTTGGGGCCAAAAACATTCAGTACTTC.

This clone occurred a few times. This specimen includes other DNA sequences encoding the same CDR3. The rearrangement uses TRBV27 and TRBJ1-6; D not certain. V gave up 2 bases and J gave up 5 bases, with 7 bases separating them. Germline loops: CDR1 MNHEY, CDR2 SMNVEV (reference sequence). This CDR3 region has 14 residues. DNA of the CDR3: TGTGCCAGCAGTTTAGGGCGGAATAATTCACCCCTCCACTTT. Amino acids: CASSLGRNNSPLHF.

Only a few counts were recorded for this clone. This rearrangement joins TRBV19 to TRBJ2-3; TRBD1 matches 7 bases. With V trimmed by 3 bases and J by 5 bases, 5 bases remained unmatched. CDR3 length equals 14 residues. Per the germline V gene, CDR1 is LNHDA and CDR2 is SQIVND (reference sequence). The CDR3 region is CASSIGTVGDTQYF. For the CDR3, the DNA is TGTGCCAGTAGTATCGGGACAGTCGGAGATACGCAGTATTTT.

This clone occurred once. The V and J genes are TRBV7-3 and TRBJ2-3; tentative D call: TRBD2 (7 bases). CDR1 is SGHTA and CDR2 is FQGTGA in the germline V gene. The CDR3 has 14 amino acids. V was clipped by 5 bases and J by 2 bases, with 11 bases between them. The CDR3 DNA sequence: TGTGCCAGCAGCCCGGGGGGCCCCACAGATACGCAGTATTTT. Amino acid sequence: CASSPGGPTDTQYF.

The chain uses TRBV9 and TRBJ2-2; D may be TRBD2 (6 bases). The CDR3 is made up of 16 amino acids. With 3 bases removed from V and 1 base from J, the gap between germline ends came to 13 bases. Germline V gene sequence: CDR1 SGDLS, CDR2 YYNGEE. Written as DNA, the CDR3 is TGTGCCAGCAGCGAGCGGGCCGCGGAGAACACCGGGGAGCTGTTTTTT. This sequence encodes CASSERAAENTGELFF.

V usage is TRBV6-1 and J usage is TRBJ2-7; D uncertain. This CDR3 has 15 residues. Germline values: CDR1 MNHNS, CDR2 SASEGT. Trimming took 5 bases from V and 1 from J, leaving 15 bases between them. The CDR3 reads CASSTPALNSYEQYF. The DNA of the CDR3 is TGTGCCAGCAGTACCCCGGCCCTCAATTCCTACGAGCAGTACTTC.

This sequence joins TRBV20-1 and TRBJ1-4; TRBD1 is a possible D gene (5 bases). Trimming removed 3 bases at V and 5 bases at J, with 16 bases between. The CDR3 consists of 15 residues. Germline V CDR1 and CDR2: DFQATT, SNEGSKA (reference sequence). The CDR3 DNA is TGCAGTGCTAGTGTCCCCGGGACCCAGAATGAAAAACTGTTTTTT. This sequence encodes CSASVPGTQNEKLFF.

V gene TRBV6-5 combines with J gene TRBJ2-2, with 8 bases fitting TRBD1. The CDR3 is 15 amino acids. Germline CDR1 and CDR2: MNHEY and SVGAGI. V lost 4 bases, J lost 4 bases, and 5 bases stayed unmatched. CDR3 in DNA: TGTGCCAGCAGTTCGACAGGGGTGGGCACCGGGGAGCTGTTTTTT. This codes for CASSSTGVGTGELFF.

This sequence joins TRBV6-5 and TRBJ1-5, with 8 bases identical to TRBD1. J was trimmed by 3 bases and V by 6 bases; bases with no gene match: 7. Germline CDR1 and CDR2: MNHEY and SVGAGI. This CDR3 is 15 amino acids long. The CDR3 nucleotides read TGTGCCAGCAGCGGCGGACAGGGCACCAATCAGCCCCAGCATTTT. It specifies CASSGGQGTNQPQHF.

The V and J genes are TRBV4-1 and TRBJ1-2; 10 nucleotides line up with TRBD1. Germline values: CDR1 MGHRA, CDR2 YSYEKL. The trim removed 3 bases at V and 4 bases at J, leaving 11 bases unmatched. This CDR3 has 17 amino acids. The CDR3 loop is CASSHDRQGAQFYGYTF. The CDR3 region has the DNA TGCGCCAGCAGCCATGATAGACAGGGGGCACAATTCTATGGCTACACCTTC.